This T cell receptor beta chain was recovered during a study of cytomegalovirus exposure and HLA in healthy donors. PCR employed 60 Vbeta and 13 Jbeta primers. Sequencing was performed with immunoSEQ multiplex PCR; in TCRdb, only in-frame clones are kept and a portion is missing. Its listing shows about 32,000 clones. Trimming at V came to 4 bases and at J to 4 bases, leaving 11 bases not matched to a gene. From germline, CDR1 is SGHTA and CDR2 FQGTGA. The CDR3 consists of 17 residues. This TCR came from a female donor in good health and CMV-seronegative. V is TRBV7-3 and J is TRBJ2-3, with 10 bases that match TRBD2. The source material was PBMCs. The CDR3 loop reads CASSSGLAEGRADTQYF. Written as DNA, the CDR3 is TGTGCCAGCAGCTCCGGACTAGCGGAGGGGAGGGCAGATACGCAGTATTTT.